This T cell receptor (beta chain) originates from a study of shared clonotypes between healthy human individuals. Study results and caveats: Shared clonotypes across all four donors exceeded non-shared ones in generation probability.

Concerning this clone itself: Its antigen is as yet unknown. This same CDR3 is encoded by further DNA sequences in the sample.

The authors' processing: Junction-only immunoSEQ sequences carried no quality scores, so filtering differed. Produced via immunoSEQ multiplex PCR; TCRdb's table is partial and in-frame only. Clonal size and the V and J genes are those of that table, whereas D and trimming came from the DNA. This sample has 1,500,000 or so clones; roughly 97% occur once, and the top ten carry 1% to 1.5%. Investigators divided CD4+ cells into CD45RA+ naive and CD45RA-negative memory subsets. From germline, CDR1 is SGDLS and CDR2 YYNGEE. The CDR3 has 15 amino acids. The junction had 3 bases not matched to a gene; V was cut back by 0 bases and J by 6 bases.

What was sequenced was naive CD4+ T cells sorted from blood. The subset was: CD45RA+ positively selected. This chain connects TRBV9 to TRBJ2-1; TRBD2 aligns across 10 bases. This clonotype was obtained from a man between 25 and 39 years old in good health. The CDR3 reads CASSVGLAGVNEQFF. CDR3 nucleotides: TGTGCCAGCAGCGTAGGGCTAGCGGGAGTCAATGAGCAGTTCTTC. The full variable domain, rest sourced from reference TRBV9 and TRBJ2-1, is DSGVTQTPKHLITATGQRVTLRCSPRSGDLSVYWYQQSLDQGLQFLIQYYNGEERAKGNILERFSAQQFPDLHSELNLSSLELGDSALYFCASSVGLAGVNEQFFGPGTRLTVL.